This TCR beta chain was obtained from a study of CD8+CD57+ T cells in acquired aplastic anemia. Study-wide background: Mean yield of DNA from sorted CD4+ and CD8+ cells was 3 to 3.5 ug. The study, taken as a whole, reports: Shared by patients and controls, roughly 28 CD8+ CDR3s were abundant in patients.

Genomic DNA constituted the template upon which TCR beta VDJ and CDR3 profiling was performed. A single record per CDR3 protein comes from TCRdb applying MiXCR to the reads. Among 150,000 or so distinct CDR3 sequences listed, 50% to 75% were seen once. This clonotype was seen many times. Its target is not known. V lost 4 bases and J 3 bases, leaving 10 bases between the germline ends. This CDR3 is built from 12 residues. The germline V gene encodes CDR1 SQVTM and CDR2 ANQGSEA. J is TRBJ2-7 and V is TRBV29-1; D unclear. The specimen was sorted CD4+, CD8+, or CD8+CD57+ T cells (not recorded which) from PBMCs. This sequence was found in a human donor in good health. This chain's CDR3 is CSVGVNYYEQYF. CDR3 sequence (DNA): TGCAGCGTTGGCGTCAACTACTACGAGCAGTACTTC.